Presented here are 15 T cell receptor beta chains from one specimen sequenced in a study of identical twins. TCRdb called the 5' RACE reads again in MiXCR, with one record for every CDR3 protein. Of 700,000 or so distinct CDR3 sequences listed, over 8.5% are singletons. These same data were also listed under a study on yellow fever vaccine responses in identical twins.

Sequencing was carried out using PBMCs. These receptors were taken from a young woman in good health.

The chain has TRBV5-1 and TRBJ2-1, with TRBD1 matching over 10 bases. Germline V gene data show CDR1 as SGHRS and CDR2 as YFSETQ. Losses at the gene ends were 5 bases for V and 7 bases for J; bases not matched to a gene: 6. This CDR3 is built from 14 residues. As DNA, the CDR3 is TGCGCCAGCAGGGGGACAGGGGAATTGAATGAGCAGTTCTTC. This encodes CASRGTGELNEQFF.

This clonotype came up a few times. The rearrangement uses TRBV29-1 and TRBJ2-3, with 13 bases matching TRBD2. The CDR3 loop spans 18 amino acids. The germline V gene has CDR1 SQVTM and CDR2 ANQGSEA. The ends lost 7 bases at V and 5 bases at J; junction bases unmatched: 18. The CDR3 nucleotides read TGCAGCGCGAACGGACTAGCGGGGGCTGTAGGAGGTTTAGATACGCAGTATTTT. Its translation: CSANGLAGAVGGLDTQYF.

There are a few counts of this clonotype. This sequence joins TRBV6-2 or TRBV6-3 and TRBJ2-7, with D perhaps TRBD2 (6 bases). The CDR3 totals 18 residues. Germline loops: CDR1 MNHEY, CDR2 SVGEGT. V was shortened by 3 bases and J by 3 bases, with 24 bases between the two germline ends. CDR3 in DNA: TGTGCCAGCAGTTATGGTGTCGAGTGGTTTAGCGGCAACTACGAGCAGTACTTC. Protein: CASSYGVEWFSGNYEQYF.

This clonotype was observed a few times. The chain recombines TRBV19 with TRBJ2-3; no clear D gene. The V end was cut by 3 bases, the J end by 1 base, with 11 bases between. This CDR3 is built from 15 residues. Germline-derived CDR1 and CDR2 are LNHDA and SQIVND (reference sequence). The CDR3 DNA follows: TGTGCCAGTAGTATTAACAGCGACCGCACAGATACGCAGTATTTT. The encoded protein is CASSINSDRTDTQYF.

The CDR3 DNA reads as TGTGCCAGCGGGCAGTTCCCGGGACAGGGCACAGATACGCAGTATTTT. It yields the protein CASGQFPGQGTDTQYF. The genes are TRBV9 and TRBJ2-3; 8 positions agree with TRBD1. The CDR3 spans 16 residues. Germline V gives CDR1 SGDLS, CDR2 YYNGEE. V shed 7 bases, J shed 1 base, and the junction held 11 bases outside the gene matches.

The chain recombines TRBV9 with TRBJ2-5; possible D gene TRBD2, 6 bases. V shed 0 bases and J shed 5 bases, with 20 bases lying between them. Per the germline V gene, CDR1 is SGDLS and CDR2 is YYNGEE. The CDR3 runs to 17 residues. The CDR3 nucleotides read TGTGCCAGCAGCGTAGCTACGAGCAGGGACTGCGGGGAGACCCAGTACTTC. This codes for CASSVATSRDCGETQYF.

The chain recombines TRBV27 with TRBJ2-3; 14 bases are a match to TRBD2. The CDR3 length is 16 residues. V trimming: 5 bases; J trimming: 4 bases; junction bases outside the gene matches: 5. Per germline, CDR1 MNHEY and CDR2 SMNVEV (reference sequence). The CDR3 sequence: CASSLRLAGGSDTQYF. Written as DNA, the CDR3 is TGTGCCAGCAGTCTTCGACTAGCGGGAGGGTCAGATACGCAGTATTTT.

This clonotype was counted at least ten times. The chain carries TRBV5-1 and TRBJ2-3; no clear D. The CDR3 covers 11 residues. With 0 bases removed from V and 5 bases from J, the gap between germline ends came to 1 base. Germline V gene lookup returns CDR1 SGHRS and CDR2 YFSETQ. The CDR3 coding sequence is TGCGCCAGCAGCTTGGAAGATACGCAGTATTTT. This sequence encodes CASSLEDTQYF.

Only a few counts were recorded for this clonotype. The V gene is TRBV18, the J gene TRBJ2-3; the D is unclear. This CDR3 comprises 15 residues. Germline loops: CDR1 KGHSH, CDR2 LQKENI. V was shortened by 6 bases and J by 2 bases, with 15 bases between the two germline ends. The CDR3 DNA sequence: TGTGCCAGCTCCGGGTGGAGCGCTAACACAGATACGCAGTATTTT. Protein product: CASSGWSANTDTQYF.

In this sample, this clonotype turned up a few times. V and J are TRBV18 and TRBJ2-5, with 15 bases identical to TRBD2. This CDR3 spans 19 amino acids. Germline CDR1 is KGHSH and CDR2 is LQKENI. The V and J ends lost 4 bases and 1 base, in that order; junction bases with no gene match: 10. CDR3 amino acids: CASSLTGTSGRNLQETQYF. The CDR3 bases are TGTGCCAGCTCACTGACCGGGACTAGCGGGAGGAACCTCCAAGAGACCCAGTACTTC.

A few counts support this clonotype. The CDR3 nucleotides read TGTGCCAGCAGCAAAGTAGCGCGGGGGCCCTATCCCGAGACCCAGTACTTC. Its protein product is CASSKVARGPYPETQYF. This chain uses TRBV21-1 with TRBJ2-5; no check of the table's D call, TRBD2, against the DNA was made. TRBV21-1 is flagged as a pseudogene. This CDR3 contains 17 residues.

The V gene is TRBV28, the J gene TRBJ2-2; 7 bases are shared with TRBD2. This CDR3 region has 16 residues. Germline CDR1 MDHEN, CDR2 SYDVKM. Germline trimming cut 7 bases from V and 0 bases from J; bases unmatched to any gene: 8. The CDR3 nucleotides are TGTGCCAGCATAGCCCATGGGGGGGCGAACACCGGGGAGCTGTTTTTT. It codes for CASIAHGGANTGELFF.

A word on this clonotype: A much larger clone lies one base from this, so it may be a read error. The chain is built from TRBV12-3 or TRBV12-4 and TRBJ2-7, with TRBD1 matching 9 bases. V shed 5 bases and J 0 bases; nucleotides not matched to a gene: 2. The CDR3 is made up of 14 amino acids. The CDR3 coding sequence is TGTGCCAGCAGTGAGACAGGGGGCTCCTACGAGCAGTACTTC. Translation: CASSETGGSYEQYF.

This clonotype was counted a few times. The rearrangement uses TRBV7-9 and TRBJ2-7, with D perhaps being TRBD1 or TRBD2 (5 bases each). This CDR3 region has 13 residues. Germline assignment: CDR1 SEHNR and CDR2 FQNEAQ (reference sequence). Trimming took off 5 bases at V and 5 bases at J, with 13 bases between the two ends. The CDR3 sequence is CASSNRGENEQYF. CDR3 DNA sequence: TGTGCCAGCAGCAACCGGGGCGAAAACGAGCAGTACTTC.

This clonotype was seen at least ten times. This rearrangement joins TRBV12-3 or TRBV12-4 to TRBJ2-7; D is undetermined. The V end was cut by 5 bases, the J end by 1 base, with 12 bases between. This CDR3 comprises 14 residues. The CDR3 protein is CASSPRAASYEQYF. Written as DNA, the CDR3 is TGTGCCAGCAGTCCCCGGGCAGCATCCTACGAGCAGTACTTC.